The 26 T cell receptor beta chains below all came from one sample that was sequenced in a study of cytomegalovirus exposure and HLA in healthy donors (dated by TCRdb to 2016 to 2017). The library was obtained by the immunoSEQ multiplex PCR assay. Imported from immuneACCESS, the table was reduced by TCRdb to in-frame sequences with V and J called. These copies leave out some clones; in studies compared against another copy, an unresolved V gene accounts for under half, and the cause of the remainder is not known. The sample has approximately 70,000 clones on record, about 93% of them singletons. The ten largest clonotypes hold 2.5% to 3.5% of the sample. Sequences were obtained from PBMCs. Every receptor here comes from a woman between 18 and 29 years old in good health and CMV-seropositive.

The chain uses TRBV6-1 and TRBJ2-2; D may be TRBD2 (5 bases). Deletions cut 2 bases from V and 5 bases from J, with 6 bases between. The CDR3 contains 13 residues. The germline V gene has CDR1 MNHNS and CDR2 SASEGT. Here the CDR3 DNA reads TGTGCCAGCAGTGAACGGAGGACCGGGGAGCTGTTTTTT. Its protein product is CASSERRTGELFF.

The chain is built from TRBV4-2 and TRBJ2-7; maybe TRBD2 (7 bases). The germline CDR1 and CDR2 sequences are LGHNA and YNFKEQ. The CDR3 spans 14 residues. Deletions cut 0 bases from V and 5 bases from J, with 11 bases between. The CDR3 coding sequence is TGTGCCAGCAGCCAAGAGGGGGGGCGAGACGAGCAGTACTTC. It is translated as CASSQEGGRDEQYF.

The chain employs TRBV5-6 and TRBJ1-2; 9 nucleotides align to TRBD1. The CDR3 loop spans 15 amino acids. J was trimmed by 2 bases and V by 4 bases; bases with no gene match: 6. Germline CDR1 is SGHDT and CDR2 is YYEEEE. CDR3 amino acids: CASSIRDRENYGYTF. The DNA of the CDR3 is TGTGCCAGCAGCATCCGGGACAGGGAGAACTATGGCTACACCTTC.

The chain uses TRBV4-2 and TRBJ2-1; 10 bases align to TRBD2. V was pared by 0 bases and J by 8 bases, with 7 bases of the junction left unmatched. There are 16 residues in the CDR3. Germline V gene data show CDR1 as LGHNA and CDR2 as YNFKEQ. This CDR3 is CASSQDPASGGDEQFF. CDR3 nucleotide sequence: TGTGCCAGCAGCCAAGATCCGGCTAGCGGGGGCGATGAGCAGTTCTTC.

The chain employs TRBV7-2 and TRBJ2-1, with 7 bases identical to TRBD2. Trimming removed 6 bases from V and 4 bases from J; junction bases left unmatched: 9. Germline CDR1 SGHTA, CDR2 FQGNSA. The CDR3 covers 15 residues. The CDR3: CASRYTSAGYNEQFF. Here the CDR3 DNA reads TGTGCCAGCAGATACACTAGCGCGGGTTACAATGAGCAGTTCTTC. Full variable domain (remainder filled in from reference TRBV7-2 and TRBJ2-1): GAGVSQSPSNKVTEKGKDVELRCDPISGHTALYWYRQSLGQGLEFLIYFQGNSAPDKSGLPSDRFSAERTGGSVSTLTIQRTQQEDSAVYLCASRYTSAGYNEQFFGPGTRLTVL.

The chain uses TRBV7-2 and TRBJ1-1; 7 bases agree with TRBD1. CDR1 SGHTA and CDR2 FQGNSA come from the germline V gene. The CDR3 spans 16 residues. The ends lost 5 bases at V and 0 bases at J; junction bases unmatched: 9. The chain's CDR3 is CASSRRGGSMNTEAFF. CDR3 nucleotide sequence: TGTGCCAGCAGCCGACGAGGGGGCAGCATGAACACTGAAGCTTTCTTT.

This chain links TRBV7-2 with TRBJ1-1; TRBD1 might be the D (5 bases). CDR3 size: 15 residues. V lost 5 bases, J lost 0 bases, and 13 bases lay in between. Germline assignment: CDR1 SGHTA and CDR2 FQGNSA. The CDR3 region is CASSPTQTVNTEAFF. Here the CDR3 DNA reads TGTGCCAGCAGCCCAACTCAGACAGTGAACACTGAAGCTTTCTTT.

The chain joins TRBV11-3 to TRBJ2-5; D is possibly TRBD2 (5 bases). Trimming took 6 bases from V and 2 from J, leaving 10 bases between them. CDR1 is SGHNT, CDR2 YENEEA, per germline. The CDR3 runs 13 residues. The CDR3 bases are TGTGCCAGCAGTCCCGGGGTTCAAGAGACCCAGTACTTC. It yields the protein CASSPGVQETQYF.

The gene calls are TRBV18 and TRBJ1-1, with TRBD1 matching 11 bases. The junction had 5 bases not matched to a gene; V was cut back by 5 bases and J by 3 bases. Per the germline V gene, CDR1 is KGHSH and CDR2 is LQKENI. The CDR3 totals 15 residues. The CDR3: CASSIVDRGHTEAFF. CDR3 nucleotides: TGTGCCAGCTCAATAGTGGACAGGGGGCACACTGAAGCTTTCTTT.

V and J are TRBV6-6 and TRBJ2-5; D unresolved. Germline V gene data show CDR1 as MNHNY and CDR2 as SVGAGI (reference sequence). This CDR3 is 14 amino acids long. V dropped 5 bases and J dropped 3 bases, with 13 bases sitting between them. The CDR3 region has the DNA TGTGCCAGCAGTAGCGACCGAGGAAAAGAGACCCAGTACTTC. This encodes CASSSDRGKETQYF.

The V call is TRBV7-3, the J call TRBJ2-7; 10 bases match TRBD1. Trimming removed 1 base from V and 2 bases from J; junction bases left unmatched: 2. Germline-derived CDR1 and CDR2 are SGHTA and FQGTGA. This CDR3 region has 15 residues. The CDR3 region is CASSLMGTGAYEQYF. For the CDR3, the DNA is TGTGCCAGCAGCTTAATGGGGACAGGGGCCTACGAGCAGTACTTC.

This clone was recorded once. CDR3 bases: TGCGCCAGCAGCCAAGAGGAACAGGGGGGCCTCTACGAGCAGTACTTC. Protein sequence: CASSQEEQGGLYEQYF. V and J are TRBV4-1 and TRBJ2-7; 8 positions agree with TRBD1. CDR3 size: 16 residues. The J segment lost 3 bases and the V segment lost 0 bases, leaving 7 bases of the junction unmatched. Germline lookup yields CDR1 MGHRA and CDR2 YSYEKL.

This chain connects TRBV4-3 to TRBJ2-2; D is possibly TRBD2 (6 bases). The V gene lost 0 bases and the J gene lost 3 bases, with 8 bases spanning the gap. CDR3 length: 15 amino acids. Germline V gene lookup returns CDR1 LGHNA and CDR2 YSLEER. CDR3 in amino acids: CASSQDWGDTGELFF. CDR3 nucleotides: TGCGCCAGCAGCCAAGATTGGGGGGACACCGGGGAGCTGTTTTTT.

The chain is built from TRBV29-1 and TRBJ2-4; D might be TRBD1 (6 bases). Between the trimmed V and J ends, which lost 4 bases and 6 bases, there was a span of 13 bases. The CDR3 loop spans 13 amino acids. Per germline, CDR1 SQVTM and CDR2 ANQGSEA. The CDR3: CSVAWGRRNIQYF. In DNA form, the CDR3 reads TGCAGCGTTGCGTGGGGGCGCAGAAACATTCAGTACTTC.

This clone was seen a single time. This chain joins TRBV7-9 and TRBJ2-2; 11 bases align to TRBD2. Germline V gene data show CDR1 as SEHNR and CDR2 as FQNEAQ (reference sequence). Unmatched junction bases numbered 8, after V lost 5 bases and J lost 3 bases. The CDR3 runs to 17 residues. The CDR3: CASSHSTSGGDTGELFF. CDR3 sequence (DNA): TGTGCCAGCAGCCACTCCACTAGCGGGGGAGACACCGGGGAGCTGTTTTTT.

The chain joins TRBV7-3 to TRBJ2-1, with TRBD2 identical over 10 bases. The trim removed 4 bases at V and 5 bases at J, leaving 5 bases unmatched. The CDR3 has 15 residues. Germline loops: CDR1 SGHTA, CDR2 FQGTGA. The CDR3 region is CASSSTSGIDNEQFF. CDR3 in DNA: TGTGCCAGCAGCTCCACTAGCGGGATAGACAATGAGCAGTTCTTC.

The rearrangement uses TRBV14 and TRBJ2-1, with D unresolved. Germline values: CDR1 SGHDN, CDR2 FVKESK. V lost 8 bases, J lost 4 bases, and 12 bases lay in between. The length of the CDR3 is 13 residues. CDR3 protein: CASCASRYNEQFF. For the CDR3, the DNA is TGTGCCAGCTGTGCGTCGCGATACAATGAGCAGTTCTTC. Full variable domain (missing parts from reference TRBV14 and TRBJ2-1): EAGVTQFPSHSVIEKGQTVTLRCDPISGHDNLYWYRRVMGKEIKFLLHFVKESKQDESGMPNNRFLAERTGGTYSTLKVQPAELEDSGVYFCASCASRYNEQFFGPGTRLTVL.

This chain links TRBV19 with TRBJ1-4; 7 bases fit TRBD1. CDR1 and CDR2 (germline): LNHDA, SQIVND (reference sequence). Trimming removed 5 bases from V and 3 bases from J; junction bases left unmatched: 6. The CDR3 has 15 amino acids. CDR3 protein: CASSPQTGPNEKLFF. The CDR3, as DNA: TGTGCCAGTAGTCCTCAGACAGGGCCTAATGAAAAACTGTTTTTT.

The rearrangement uses TRBV4-3 and TRBJ1-3; D not resolved. V lost 0 bases to trimming and J lost 4 bases, with 13 bases between them. The CDR3 is made up of 16 amino acids. Germline assignment: CDR1 LGHNA and CDR2 YSLEER. This CDR3 is CASSQERNGNGNTIYF. CDR3 coding DNA: TGCGCCAGCAGCCAAGAACGAAACGGGAACGGAAACACCATATATTTT.

The CDR3 reads CASSQGHRGAQTEAFF. CDR3 nucleotides: TGTGCCAGCAGCCAAGGTCACCGGGGGGCGCAAACTGAAGCTTTCTTT. J is TRBJ1-1 and V is TRBV4-2, with D perhaps TRBD1 (6 bases). The length of the CDR3 is 16 residues. The V gene lost 1 base and the J gene lost 5 bases, with 17 bases spanning the gap. The germline gives CDR1 LGHNA, CDR2 YNFKEQ.

The chain carries TRBV6-5 and TRBJ2-2; 7 bases fit TRBD2. Trimming at V came to 4 bases and at J to 1 base, leaving 3 bases not matched to a gene. CDR1 and CDR2 (germline): MNHEY, SVGAGI. The CDR3 has 15 amino acids. Here the CDR3 reads CASSLSGMNTGELFF. CDR3 bases: TGTGCCAGCAGTTTGAGCGGGATGAACACCGGGGAGCTGTTTTTT.

The rearrangement links TRBV11-2 to TRBJ2-1; 8 positions match TRBD1. The J segment lost 0 bases and the V segment lost 3 bases, leaving 1 base of the junction unmatched. The germline gives CDR1 SGHAT, CDR2 FQNNGV. This CDR3 contains 15 residues. CDR3 DNA: TGTGCCAGCAGCTTCGGGACAGGCTCCTACAATGAGCAGTTCTTC. Amino acids: CASSFGTGSYNEQFF.

CDR3 nucleotide sequence: TGTGCCAGCAGCTTAGGAAGGACTACCGTCTACGAGCAGTACTTC. Its translation: CASSLGRTTVYEQYF. The gene calls are TRBV11-2 and TRBJ2-7; TRBD2 is a possible D gene (6 bases). The V end was cut by 1 base, the J end by 3 bases, with 13 bases between. This CDR3 region has 15 residues. The V gene's germline CDR1 is SGHAT and CDR2 FQNNGV.

This chain uses TRBV6-1 with TRBJ1-2, with D possibly matching TRBD1 (5 bases). The V and J ends lost 0 bases and 4 bases respectively, with 9 bases between them. The germline gives CDR1 MNHNS, CDR2 SASEGT. This CDR3 contains 14 residues. The CDR3 DNA reads as TGTGCCAGCAGTGAAGCTTTTCAGGGCTATGGCTACACCTTC. Protein sequence: CASSEAFQGYGYTF.

CDR3 residues: CASSLLQGIGGYTF. The CDR3 DNA reads as TGTGCCAGCAGCTTACTCCAGGGGATTGGTGGCTACACCTTC. The chain recombines TRBV7-9 with TRBJ1-2, with D perhaps TRBD1 (6 bases). V was cut by 2 bases and J by 7 bases, with 14 bases left in between. Per germline, CDR1 SEHNR and CDR2 FQNEAQ (reference sequence). The CDR3 has 14 residues.

The chain is built from TRBV28 and TRBJ2-7; weak D call: TRBD1 (6 bases). Trimming pared 2 bases from V and 4 bases from J, leaving 12 bases between. CDR3 length equals 14 residues. CDR1 MDHEN and CDR2 SYDVKM come from the germline V gene. DNA of the CDR3: TGTGCCAGCAGTTTAGGGGGCAAGGTTTACGAGCAGTACTTC. Translating gives CASSLGGKVYEQYF.